This is a list of T cell receptor beta chains from one sample in a study of blood T cell repertoires in COVID-19. Libraries were prepared by immunoSEQ multiplex PCR; TCRdb keeps only in-frame clonotypes and omits some of them. The data show around 220,000 clones, roughly 86% seen once. The sequencing sample was made of peripheral blood. These receptors all come from a woman between 50 and 59 years old with COVID-19, enrolled during active disease. Both conserved end residues are part of each CDR3. D genes are given only for firm matches. Clone size is given for some rows only: seen once, a few or many times, or a class if the clone is expanded.

>TRBV6-6|.|TRBJ2-7|.
CASTGGQEQYF
TGTGCCAGCACCGGGGGGCAAGAGCAGTACTTC
>TRBV10-3|.|TRBJ1-2|once
CAISTLQSSNGYTF
TGTGCCATCAGCACTCTCCAGTCTAGCAACGGCTACACCTTC
>TRBV2|TRBD1|TRBJ2-3|.
CASSKGQRTDTQYF
TGTGCCAGCAGCAAGGGACAGCGCACAGATACGCAGTATTTT
>TRBV4-1|.|TRBJ1-2|.
CASSQDQGSYYGYTF
TGCGCCAGCAGCCAAGATCAGGGCTCGTACTATGGCTACACCTTC
>TRBV28|.|TRBJ1-2|.
CAAQGSDGYGYTF
TGTGCCGCCCAGGGGAGTGATGGCTATGGCTACACCTTC
>TRBV2|.|TRBJ1-3|once
CASRPGGARGNTIYF
TGTGCCAGCAGGCCCGGGGGGGCGCGAGGAAACACCATATATTTT
>TRBV11-2|.|TRBJ2-1|once
CASSSTRPSEQFF
TGTGCCAGCAGCTCGACTAGACCGTCGGAGCAGTTCTTC
>TRBV19|.|TRBJ1-1|.
CASSSAGELTEAFF
TGTGCCAGTTCCTCGGCAGGGGAGCTCACTGAAGCTTTCTTT
>TRBV15|.|TRBJ2-3|.
CATSRLQGSTDTQYF
TGTGCCACCAGCAGACTTCAGGGGAGCACAGATACGCAGTATTTT
>TRBV5-4|.|TRBJ2-3|.
CASSSRDTQYF
TGTGCCAGCAGCTCCAGGGATACGCAGTATTTT
>TRBV30|TRBD1|TRBJ2-6|.
CAWSTGDFSGANVLTF
TGTGCCTGGAGTACAGGGGATTTCTCTGGGGCCAACGTCCTGACTTTC
>TRBV5-1|.|TRBJ1-1|.
CATRQDTMNTEAFF
TGCGCCACCCGGCAGGATACCATGAACACTGAAGCTTTCTTT
>TRBV12-3/TRBV12-4|.|TRBJ2-3|.
CASSLGPRVADF
TGTGCCAGCAGTTTAGGCCCAAGAGTAGCGGATTTT
>TRBV28|.|TRBJ2-6|.
CASSLPGLGANVLTF
TGTGCCAGCAGTTTACCAGGGTTGGGGGCCAACGTCCTGACTTTC